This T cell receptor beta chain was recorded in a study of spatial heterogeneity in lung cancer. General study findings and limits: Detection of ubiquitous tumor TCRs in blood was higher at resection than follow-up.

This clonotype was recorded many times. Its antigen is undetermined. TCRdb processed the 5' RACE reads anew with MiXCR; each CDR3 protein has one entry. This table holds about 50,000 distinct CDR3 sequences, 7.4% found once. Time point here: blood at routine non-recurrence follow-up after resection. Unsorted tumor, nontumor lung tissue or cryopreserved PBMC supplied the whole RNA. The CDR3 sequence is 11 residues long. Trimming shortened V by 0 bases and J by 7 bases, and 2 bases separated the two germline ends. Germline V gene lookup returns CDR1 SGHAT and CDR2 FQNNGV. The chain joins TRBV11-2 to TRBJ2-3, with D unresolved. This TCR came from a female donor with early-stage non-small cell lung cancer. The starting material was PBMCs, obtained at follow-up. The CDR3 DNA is TGTGCCAGCAGCTTAGACTATACGCAGTATTTT. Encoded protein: CASSLDYTQYF.